This TCR beta chain derives from a study of blood T cell repertoires in COVID-19. On the study more broadly: Acute-phase and convalescent COVID-19 samples originated in the United States, Italy and Spain.

The repertoire was sequenced with immunoSEQ multiplex PCR; TCRdb's copy has only in-frame clones and lacks some. Counted here are under 400,000 clones, more than 70% occurring once; the ten biggest clones make up 10%. Per germline, CDR1 SGHAT and CDR2 FQNNGV. V lost 3 bases to trimming and J lost 0 bases, with 8 bases between them. The CDR3 extends over 15 amino acids. V usage is TRBV11-2 and J usage is TRBJ1-4; D gene unclear. Sequencing used peripheral blood. The source of this sequence is a woman aged 25 to 39 with COVID-19, enrolled during active disease. In DNA, the CDR3 is TGTGCCAGCAGCTTGGGCCAGTCAACTAATGAAAAACTGTTTTTT. It encodes CASSLGQSTNEKLFF.